The clone carrying this TCR beta chain was seen just once. Antigen specificity is unknown. Trimming cost V 4 bases and J 10 bases, with 14 bases left between them. From germline, CDR1 is LGHDT and CDR2 YNNKEL (reference sequence). The CDR3 has 13 residues. The source of the sample is a study of identical twins' blood T cells. Findings and caveats of the study: Environmental influences on twin similarity could not be excluded. Twins shared about as many clonotypes as their cloneset sizes predicted. Abundant TCRbeta CDR3s overlapped more between twins than with unrelated donors.

The three twin pairs were reared together, likely meeting the same infections. TCRdb reprocessed the 5' RACE reads with MiXCR, giving one entry per CDR3 protein. The sample holds 350,000 to 400,000 distinct CDR3 sequences, over 25% seen once. The chain links TRBV3-1 to TRBJ1-5; D is ambiguous. The sequencing input was PBMCs. This sequence was found in a woman between 18 and 55 years old in good health. CDR3 residues: CASSPQASQPQHF. Here the CDR3 DNA reads TGTGCCAGCAGCCCCCAGGCGAGTCAACCCCAGCATTTT.